This entry features one T cell receptor beta chain sequence. This specimen belongs to a study of OX40 agonist ivuxolimab in advanced cancers. The wider study: Partial responses were achieved by three patients: one hepatocellular carcinoma, two cutaneous melanoma.

Here immunoSEQ multiplex PCR was the method, and the copy in TCRdb shows in-frame clones only, minus some. The sample consists of some 94,000 clones, 90% to 96% of them appearing once. Trimming took 6 bases from V and 5 from J, leaving 13 bases between them. The CDR3 sequence is 13 residues long. Germline V gene sequence: CDR1 SNHLY, CDR2 FYNNEI. Sequenced material: CD4+ or CD8+ T cells sorted from blood, taken in a trial of the OX40 agonist ivuxolimab. This chain connects TRBV2 to TRBJ2-5; weak D call: TRBD2 (5 bases). The sequence was collected from an adult with an advanced solid tumor such as melanoma, head and neck, liver or kidney cancer. CDR3 sequence reads: CASRDGLEETQYF. CDR3 DNA sequence: TGTGCCAGCAGGGACGGACTTGAGGAGACCCAGTACTTC.